This T cell receptor (beta chain) was found in a study of blood T cell repertoires in COVID-19. Background on the study: Acute and convalescent COVID-19 specimens originated in the United States, Italy and Spain. The analysed material was cDNA or gDNA that came from T cells, B-cell-depleted T cells, or PBMCs.

Original handling: It was from reference gene primer amplification that nucleated cell counts were estimated. TCRdb keeps only in-frame clones here, not all; method: immunoSEQ multiplex PCR. V, J and clone size are those of that table, while D and trimming were read from the DNA. The data show about 82,000 clones, under 90% seen once. The germline V gene has CDR1 SGHDT and CDR2 YYEEEE. V was pared by 3 bases and J by 4 bases, with 5 bases between. This CDR3 is 11 amino acids long. The source is a middle-aged woman with active or convalescent COVID-19. Sequencing was carried out using peripheral blood. The chain recombines TRBV5-6 with TRBJ2-7; D not resolved. The CDR3 here is CASSSTYEQYF. In DNA, the CDR3 is TGTGCCAGCAGCTCCACATACGAGCAGTACTTC.